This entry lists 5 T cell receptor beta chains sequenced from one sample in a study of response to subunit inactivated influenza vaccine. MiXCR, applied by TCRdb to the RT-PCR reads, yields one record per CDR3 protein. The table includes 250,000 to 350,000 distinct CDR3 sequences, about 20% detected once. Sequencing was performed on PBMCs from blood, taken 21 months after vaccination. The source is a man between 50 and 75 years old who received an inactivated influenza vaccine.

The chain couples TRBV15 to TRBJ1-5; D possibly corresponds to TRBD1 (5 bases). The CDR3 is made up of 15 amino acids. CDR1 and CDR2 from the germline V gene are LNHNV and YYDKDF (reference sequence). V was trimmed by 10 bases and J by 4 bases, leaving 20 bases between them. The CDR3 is CAIRRDWPGNQPQHF. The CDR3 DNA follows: TGTGCCATCCGCAGAGATTGGCCAGGGAATCAGCCCCAGCATTTT.

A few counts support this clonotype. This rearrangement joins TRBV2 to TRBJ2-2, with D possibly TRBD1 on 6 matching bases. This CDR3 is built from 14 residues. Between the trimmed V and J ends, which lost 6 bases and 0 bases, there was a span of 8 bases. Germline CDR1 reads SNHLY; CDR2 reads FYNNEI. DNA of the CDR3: TGTGCCAGCAGGGGACACCCGAACACCGGGGAGCTGTTTTTT. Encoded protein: CASRGHPNTGELFF.

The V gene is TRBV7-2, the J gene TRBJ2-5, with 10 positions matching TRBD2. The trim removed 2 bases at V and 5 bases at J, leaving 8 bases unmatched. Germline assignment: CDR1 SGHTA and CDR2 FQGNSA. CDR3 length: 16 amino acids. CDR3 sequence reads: CASSLMGLAGAETQYF. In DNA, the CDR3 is TGTGCCAGCAGCTTAATGGGCCTAGCGGGAGCGGAGACCCAGTACTTC.

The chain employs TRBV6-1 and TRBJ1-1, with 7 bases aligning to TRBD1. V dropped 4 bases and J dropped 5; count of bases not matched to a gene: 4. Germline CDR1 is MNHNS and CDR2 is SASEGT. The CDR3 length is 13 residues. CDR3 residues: CASSGRGRTEAFF. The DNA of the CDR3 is TGTGCCAGCAGTGGCAGGGGGAGAACTGAAGCTTTCTTT.

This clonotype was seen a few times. The CDR3 coding sequence is TGTGCCAGCAGTTTCTATGACAGCGTTAACAATGAGCAGTTCTTC. It yields the protein CASSFYDSVNNEQFF. The chain uses TRBV12-3 or TRBV12-4 and TRBJ2-1; tentative D call: TRBD1 (5 bases). The CDR3 is made up of 15 amino acids. V lost 3 bases, J lost 5 bases, and 14 bases lay in between.